This entry concerns a single TCR beta chain. This clone was detected many times. Its cognate antigen has yet to be identified. No much larger clone is present one base from it, and per-base qualities are unavailable. The trim is 8 bases for V and 9 bases for J, with a gap of 17 bases between the germline ends. The cysteine opens and the phenylalanine closes a CDR3 of 12 amino acids. Only CDR3 DNA is held: 36 bases, read in frame from base 1. The germline V gene encodes CDR1 GTSNPN and CDR2 SVGIG (reference sequence). The source of the sample is a study of cytomegalovirus exposure and HLA in healthy donors (TCRdb year 2017). At the level of the whole study: A later analysis indicated that the 90 to 150 validation repertoires were generated on the platform also employed for the roughly 730 repertoires of the first cohort. The study aimed to test whether signatures of past pathogen exposure could be identified by cataloging public T cell receptors. Along with the approximately 670-subject first cohort, a separate validation cohort of 120 different subjects was used. To predict cytomegalovirus infection status, the study combined high-throughput TCR immunosequencing, statistical association of individual TCRs with disease status, and machine learning. The full study reports these points: According to the authors, the approach could potentially be generalized to other disease states and immunological phenotypes. In the study, around 150 TCR beta chains were listed as associated with cytomegalovirus. A few of the identified cytomegalovirus-associated TCR beta chains were confirmed in vitro to be specific for cytomegalovirus antigens. Of the cluster scores, roughly 93% were above 0 in a later analysis, which found that TCRs clustered in the first cohort also tended to co-occur in the approximately 120 validation repertoires. Most TCR sequences were observed very rarely across donors, whereas some public TCRs were present in many individuals. The classifier was reported to diagnose cytomegalovirus status with high specificity and sensitivity in both the original and validation cohorts. A later analysis had no HLA typing for the validation cohort, so co-occurrence there was scored across all 120 repertoires.

Donors formed part of the validation cohort, which comprised about 130 subjects and was distinct from the first cohort of 690 or so subjects. The library was made by the immunoSEQ multiplex PCR assay. The study's own analysis went as follows. To diagnose cytomegalovirus status from the catalog of TCR beta chain sequences, a statistical classification framework was built. As stored in TCRdb, this immuneACCESS dataset retains in-frame rearrangements with V and J assigned. A fraction of the clones does not appear; measured against another copy, unresolved V genes explain less than half of the discrepancy, and the remainder lacks a known reason. V, J and clone size are those of that table, while D and trimming were read from the DNA. Within this sample are 90,000 or so clones, with 85% of them counted one time only. The leading ten clones occupy 20% to 25% of the sample.

The sequenced sample consisted of PBMCs. This TCR was sampled from a man in his late teens or twenties in good health and CMV-seropositive. The sequence is built from TRBV30 and TRBJ2-1; TRBD2 is perhaps the D gene, given 6 matching bases. The CDR3 region: CAARDAGSEQFF. The DNA sequence is TGTGCCGCGAGGGACGCCGGGAGTGAGCAGTTCTTC.